This T cell receptor (beta chain) comes out of a study of blood T cell repertoires in COVID-19. For the study at large: Researchers got acute and convalescent COVID-19 samples from the United States, Italy and Spain. PBMCs, B-cell-depleted T cells, or T cells provided the cDNA or gDNA that made up the material.

Germline V CDR1 and CDR2: SGHNT, YYREEE (reference sequence). CDR3 size: 16 residues. After removal of 3 bases from V and 4 bases from J, the junction contained 5 bases not matched to a gene. Original analysis: Amplification with reference gene primers provided the estimates of nucleated cell counts. Assay used: immunoSEQ multiplex PCR; TCRdb lists only in-frame clones, some missing. V and J calls and clone size are given by that table; D and trimming were obtained from the DNA. The sample shows roughly 39,000 clones, 75% to 90% of them seen only once. The receptor was derived from a woman of 80 years or more with active COVID-19. The chain couples TRBV5-4 to TRBJ2-1; 12 positions match TRBD2. Sequencing was carried out using peripheral blood. The CDR3 DNA reads TGTGCCAGCAGCTCAAGACTAGCGGGGGCTTACAATGAGCAGTTCTTC. Translated: CASSSRLAGAYNEQFF.